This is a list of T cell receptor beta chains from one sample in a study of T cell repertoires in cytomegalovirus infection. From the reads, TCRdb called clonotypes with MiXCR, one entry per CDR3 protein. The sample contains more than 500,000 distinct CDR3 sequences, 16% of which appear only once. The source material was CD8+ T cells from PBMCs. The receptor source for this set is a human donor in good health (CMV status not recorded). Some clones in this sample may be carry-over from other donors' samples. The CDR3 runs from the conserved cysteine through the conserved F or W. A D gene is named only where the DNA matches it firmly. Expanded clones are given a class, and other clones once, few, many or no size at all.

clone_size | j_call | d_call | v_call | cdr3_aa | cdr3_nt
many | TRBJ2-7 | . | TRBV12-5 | CASGPFNRGFRSYEQYF | TGTGCTAGTGGACCTTTTAATAGAGGGTTCCGCTCCTACGAGCAGTACTTC
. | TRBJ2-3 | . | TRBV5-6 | CASSLEARPGTQYF | TGTGCCAGCAGCTTGGAGGCCCGGCCGGGTACGCAGTATTTT
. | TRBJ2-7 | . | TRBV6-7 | CASSYSTRGGGVYEQYF | TGTGCCAGCAGTTACTCCACGAGGGGGGGAGGAGTATACGAGCAGTACTTC
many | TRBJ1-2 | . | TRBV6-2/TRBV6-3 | CASSYFSAGSGGYTF | TGTGCCAGCAGTTACTTCTCGGCAGGGAGCGGCGGCTACACCTTC
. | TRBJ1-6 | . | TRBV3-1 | CASSQDFPGTPNSPLHF | TGTGCCAGCAGCCAAGATTTCCCCGGGACACCTAATTCACCCCTCCACTTT
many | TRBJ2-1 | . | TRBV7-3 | CASSLKQGTYNEQFF | TGTGCCAGCAGCTTAAAACAGGGGACTTACAATGAGCAGTTCTTC
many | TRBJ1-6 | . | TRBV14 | CASSQRGRSKNSPLHF | TGTGCCAGCAGCCAAAGGGGACGGAGCAAGAATTCACCCCTCCACTTT
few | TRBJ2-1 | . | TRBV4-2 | CASSQDQQRTSYNEQFF | TGTGCCAGCAGCCAAGATCAGCAGCGGACGTCCTACAATGAGCAGTTCTTC
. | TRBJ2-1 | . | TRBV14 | CASSQARGDEQFF | TGTGCCAGCAGCCAGGCCAGGGGAGACGAGCAGTTCTTC
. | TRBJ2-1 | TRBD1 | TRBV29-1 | CSVEDFSDRVNLEQFF | TGCAGCGTTGAAGACTTTAGTGACAGGGTAAATCTTGAGCAGTTCTTC
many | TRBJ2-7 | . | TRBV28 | CASSLSVGQGAYF | .
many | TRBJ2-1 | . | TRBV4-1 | CASSQDVRGQFF | TGCGCCAGCAGCCAAGATGTGCGCGGGCAGTTCTTC
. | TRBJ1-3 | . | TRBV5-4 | CASSPRDSWDTIYF | TGTGCCAGCAGCCCTCGGGACTCTTGGGACACCATATATTTT
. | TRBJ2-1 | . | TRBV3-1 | CASSQGLGGPPDNEQFF | TGTGCCAGCAGCCAAGGGCTGGGGGGGCCGCCGGACAATGAGCAGTTCTTC
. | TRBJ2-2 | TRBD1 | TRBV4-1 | CASSQDRGQAGELFF | TGCGCCAGCAGCCAGGACAGGGGGCAGGCCGGGGAGCTGTTTTTT
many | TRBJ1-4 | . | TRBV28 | CASLDRARTNEKLFF | TGTGCCAGCCTTGATCGGGCGCGCACTAATGAAAAACTGTTTTTT
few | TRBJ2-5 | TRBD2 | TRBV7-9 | CASSLGGLAEETQYF | TGTGCCAGCAGCTTAGGCGGACTAGCGGAAGAGACCCAGTACTTC
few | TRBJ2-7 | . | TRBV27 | CASSFKSTGYEQYF | TGTGCCAGCAGTTTTAAGAGTACCGGCTACGAGCAGTACTTC
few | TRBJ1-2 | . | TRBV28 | CASTPFGAVVYGYTF | TGTGCCAGCACTCCCTTCGGAGCAGTCGTCTATGGCTACACCTTC
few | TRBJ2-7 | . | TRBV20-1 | CSVTLGLNYEQYF | TGCAGTGTCACACTAGGGCTTAACTACGAGCAGTACTTC
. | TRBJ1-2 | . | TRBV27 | CASSLGGPYYSNYGYTF | TGTGCCAGCAGTTTGGGGGGCCCATACTATTCTAACTATGGCTACACCTTC
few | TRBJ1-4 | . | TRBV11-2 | CASSLLGEGEKLFF | TGTGCCAGCAGCCTCCTGGGGGAGGGTGAAAAACTGTTTTTT
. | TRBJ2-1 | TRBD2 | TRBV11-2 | CASSPLAGGGGNEQFF | TGTGCCAGCAGCCCCCTAGCGGGGGGCGGGGGGAATGAGCAGTTCTTC
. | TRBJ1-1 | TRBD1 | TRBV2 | CASRPTGRTEAFF | TGTGCCAGCAGACCGACAGGGCGCACTGAAGCTTTCTTT
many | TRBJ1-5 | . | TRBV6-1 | CASSLNRGGNQPQHF | TGTGCCAGCAGCCTAAACAGAGGGGGCAATCAGCCCCAGCATTTT
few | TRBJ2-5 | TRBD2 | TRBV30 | CAWDQIAGVEETQYF | TGTGCCTGGGACCAAATAGCGGGAGTGGAGGAGACCCAGTACTTC
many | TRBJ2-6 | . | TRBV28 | CASSLPIRGSGANVLTF | TGTGCCAGCAGTTTACCAATCCGCGGCTCTGGGGCCAACGTCCTGACTTTC
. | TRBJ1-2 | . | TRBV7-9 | CASSLALAGTDGYGYTF | TGTGCCAGCAGCTTAGCGCTTGCGGGGACGGACGGGTATGGCTACACCTTC
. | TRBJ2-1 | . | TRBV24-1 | CATSPRDKLYNEQFF | TGTGCCACCTCCCCCCGGGACAAATTATACAATGAGCAGTTCTTC
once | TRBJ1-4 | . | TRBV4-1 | CASSLGPGKLFF | TGCGCCAGCAGCTTGGGACCGGGAAAACTGTTTTTT
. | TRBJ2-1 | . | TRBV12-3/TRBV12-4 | CASSPIHEQFF | TGTGCCAGCAGCCCCATCCATGAGCAGTTCTTC
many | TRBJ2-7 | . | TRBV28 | CASGRGQSAYEQYF | TGTGCCAGCGGGAGGGGACAGTCCGCCTACGAGCAGTACTTC
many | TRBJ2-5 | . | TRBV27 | CASTLSYGEETQYF | TGTGCCAGCACCCTCAGTTACGGGGAAGAGACCCAGTACTTC
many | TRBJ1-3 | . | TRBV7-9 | CASRPGGDRNTIYF | TGTGCCAGCAGGCCGGGGGGAGACAGAAACACCATATATTTT
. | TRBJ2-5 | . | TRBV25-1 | CASSGTVQYQETQYF | TGTGCCAGCAGTGGAACGGTACAGTACCAAGAGACCCAGTACTTC
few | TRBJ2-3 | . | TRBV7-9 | CASSDTIDTDTQYF | TGTGCCAGCAGCGACACCATAGACACAGATACGCAGTATTTT
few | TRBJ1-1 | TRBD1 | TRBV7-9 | CASSSPDRQNTEAFF | TGTGCCAGCAGCTCCCCGGACAGGCAGAACACTGAAGCTTTCTTT
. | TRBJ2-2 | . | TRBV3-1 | CASSQDGDSYTGELFF | TGTGCCAGCAGCCAAGATGGGGACTCTTACACCGGGGAGCTGTTTTTT
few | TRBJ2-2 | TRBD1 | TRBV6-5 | CASTPGQGKNTGELFF | TGTGCCAGCACCCCGGGACAGGGGAAGAACACCGGGGAGCTGTTTTTT
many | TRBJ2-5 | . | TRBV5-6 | CASSTLGGGIQETQYF | TGTGCCAGCAGCACCCTAGGAGGGGGAATCCAAGAGACCCAGTACTTC
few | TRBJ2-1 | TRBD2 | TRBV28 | CASSWIAGVHGQFF | TGTGCCAGCAGTTGGATAGCGGGAGTTCATGGGCAGTTCTTC
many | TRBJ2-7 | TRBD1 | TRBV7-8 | CASSPRTGSSYEQYF | TGTGCCAGCAGCCCCCGGACAGGTTCCTCCTACGAGCAGTACTTC
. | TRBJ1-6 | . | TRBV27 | CASSLKSPGGGVNSPLHF | TGTGCCAGCAGTTTAAAATCCCCGGGAGGCGGGGTTAATTCACCCCTCCACTTT
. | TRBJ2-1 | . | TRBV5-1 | CASSSDSYPYNEQFF | TGCGCCAGCAGTTCCGACAGCTACCCTTACAATGAGCAGTTCTTC
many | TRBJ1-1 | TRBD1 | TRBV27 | CASGTGVVTEAFF | TGTGCCAGCGGTACAGGGGTGGTCACTGAAGCTTTCTTT
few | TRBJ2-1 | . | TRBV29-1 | CSVEAVTYNEQFF | TGCAGCGTTGAGGCAGTCACCTACAATGAGCAGTTCTTC